A single sample is the source of the 19 T cell receptor beta chains below, sequenced in a study of vaccination effects on CD4 cells after COVID-19. Which antigens these TCRs recognize remains unknown. ViraFEST assay sequencing came after antigen-specific CD4+ T cells were expanded with viral peptide pools. Following an approximately eleven-day culture, CD4+ T cells were purified. Either the mRNA-1273 or the BNT162b2 vaccine was given to participants as two doses. Libraries were prepared by immunoSEQ multiplex PCR; TCRdb keeps only in-frame clonotypes and omits some of them. The sample lists 30,000 to 40,000 clones; 55% to 75% were seen once. The sample was CD4+ T cells from PBMCs cultured with HCoV-229E spike peptides, taken after COVID-19 vaccination. The receptors come from a human donor who received a COVID-19 vaccine.

The chain is built from TRBV12-3 or TRBV12-4 and TRBJ1-1, with a tentative D call TRBD1 (6 bases). With 8 bases removed from V and 5 bases from J, the gap between germline ends came to 15 bases. There are 13 residues in the CDR3. CDR3 bases: TGTGCCAGCGCCCTACAGGGAGCAACTGAAGCTTTCTTT. Protein product: CASALQGATEAFF.

This chain joins TRBV2 and TRBJ2-3; TRBD1 matches 8 bases. Unmatched junction bases numbered 10, after V lost 5 bases and J lost 6 bases. In germline, CDR1 is SNHLY, CDR2 FYNNEI. This CDR3 spans 15 amino acids. The DNA of the CDR3 is TGTGCCAGCAGTCCGGACAGGGCTGGTTCCGATACGCAGTATTTT. Its translation: CASSPDRAGSDTQYF.

The rearrangement joins TRBV6-5 to TRBJ1-1; a possible D gene is TRBD1 (5 bases). The CDR3 length is 15 residues. Between the trimmed V and J ends, which lost 0 bases and 4 bases, there was a span of 12 bases. Germline-derived CDR1 and CDR2 are MNHEY and SVGAGI. The CDR3 reads CASSYSGDRGTEAFF. CDR3 nucleotides: TGTGCCAGCAGTTACTCGGGGGATAGGGGCACTGAAGCTTTCTTT.

The chain employs TRBV2 and TRBJ2-7, with a tentative D call TRBD2 (6 bases). The CDR3 is made up of 16 amino acids. Trimming took off 6 bases at V and 3 bases at J, with 21 bases between the two ends. The germline gives CDR1 SNHLY, CDR2 FYNNEI. The CDR3 DNA follows: TGTGCCAGCAGCCGACCGTTGGGGGGAATCGACTACGAGCAGTACTTC. Translation: CASSRPLGGIDYEQYF.

The V and J genes are TRBV3-1 (or the pseudogene TRBV3-2) and TRBJ1-5; D gene ambiguous. Per the germline V gene, CDR1 is LGHDT and CDR2 is YNNKEL (reference sequence). V was clipped by 4 bases and J by 1 base, with 8 bases between them. This CDR3 region has 14 residues. In nucleotides, the CDR3 is TGTGCCAGCAGCCGCAAGTTGAGCAATCAGCCCCAGCATTTT. This encodes CASSRKLSNQPQHF.

The CDR3 DNA reads as TGTGCCAGCAGCCAAACTAGCGGACCCTACGAGCAGTACTTC. Translated, it gives CASSQTSGPYEQYF. This chain joins TRBV7-2 and TRBJ2-7; 8 nucleotides line up with TRBD2. Germline assignment: CDR1 SGHTA and CDR2 FQGNSA. Germline trimming cut 5 bases from V and 2 bases from J; bases unmatched to any gene: 5. The CDR3 runs 14 residues.

The gene calls are TRBV5-1 and TRBJ2-1; the D is unclear. The germline gives CDR1 SGHRS, CDR2 YFSETQ. V shed 0 bases and J shed 7 bases, with 8 bases lying between them. The CDR3 extends over 13 amino acids. CDR3 coding DNA: TGCGCCAGCAGCTTGGAGGGATGGAATGAGCAGTTCTTC. It yields the protein CASSLEGWNEQFF.

The chain is built from TRBV12-3 or TRBV12-4 and TRBJ1-1; D is unresolved. V lost 6 bases and J lost 7, with 9 bases in between. The CDR3 runs to 11 residues. The CDR3 DNA reads as TGTGCCAGCAGACTTGACGGTGAAGCTTTCTTT. It encodes CASRLDGEAFF.

J is TRBJ2-1 and V is TRBV7-6; 14 nucleotides agree with TRBD2. From germline, CDR1 is SGHVS and CDR2 FNYEAQ. J lost 4 bases, V lost 3 bases, and 5 bases had no gene match. The CDR3 runs to 17 residues. DNA of the CDR3: TGTGCCAGCAGCTTGGGACTAGCGGGAGCGCGGTACAATGAGCAGTTCTTC. Its translation: CASSLGLAGARYNEQFF.

This sequence joins TRBV7-2 and TRBJ1-4; a weak D match, TRBD1 (6 bases). Per the germline V gene, CDR1 is SGHTA and CDR2 is FQGNSA. CDR3 length equals 14 residues. The V end was cut by 4 bases, the J end by 8 bases, with 14 bases between. The CDR3 DNA sequence: TGTGCCAGCAGCTCAATGGGGGCTTCGGAAAAACTGTTTTTT. Protein sequence: CASSSMGASEKLFF.

The V gene is TRBV19, the J gene TRBJ2-2; 12 positions agree with TRBD2. Germline V CDR1 and CDR2: LNHDA, SQIVND (reference sequence). V shed 6 bases and J 6 bases; nucleotides not matched to a gene: 5. CDR3 length: 15 amino acids. The CDR3 DNA reads TGTGCCAGTAGCGAGACTAGCGGGAGCGCCGGGGAGCTGTTTTTT. This translates into CASSETSGSAGELFF.

The chain employs TRBV2 and TRBJ2-6; D unresolved. This CDR3 has 14 residues. V was trimmed by 3 bases and J by 0 bases, leaving 3 bases between them. Germline V CDR1 and CDR2: SNHLY, FYNNEI. As DNA, the CDR3 is TGTGCCAGCAGTGATGGCTCTGGGGCCAACGTCCTGACTTTC. Protein product: CASSDGSGANVLTF. Looking up the rest from reference TRBV2 and TRBJ2-6 gives the full variable domain: EPEVTQTPSHQVTQMGQEVILRCVPISNHLYFYWYRQILGQKVEFLVSFYNNEISEKSEIFDDQFSVERPDGSNFTLKIRSTKLEDSAMYFCASSDGSGANVLTFGAGSRLTVL.

The V and J genes are TRBV11-2 and TRBJ2-4; 7 positions match TRBD1. J lost 7 bases, V lost 5 bases, and 2 bases had no gene match. The germline gives CDR1 SGHAT, CDR2 FQNNGV. The CDR3 consists of 12 residues. The CDR3 spells CASSADRNIQYF. DNA for the CDR3: TGTGCCAGCAGCGCGGACAGGAACATTCAGTACTTC.

V and J are TRBV6-6 and TRBJ1-6; maybe TRBD1 (6 bases). The germline CDR1 and CDR2 sequences are MNHNY and SVGAGI (reference sequence). Trimming left V 8 bases short and J 9 bases short, with 20 bases between. CDR3 length: 15 amino acids. This chain's CDR3 is CASLKEWGAGSPLHF. The CDR3 coding sequence is TGTGCCAGCCTAAAAGAATGGGGGGCTGGTTCACCCCTCCACTTT.

As to this clone: A read error may account for a junction end that differs from germline. The V and J genes are TRBV7-9 and TRBJ2-1, with 9 bases fitting TRBD1. This CDR3 is 15 amino acids long. Germline V gene sequence: CDR1 SEHNR, CDR2 FQNEAQ (reference sequence). CDR3 amino acids: CASRLVGQGPNEQFF. For the CDR3, the DNA is TGTGCCAGCAGATTAGTGGGACAGGGTCCCAATGAGCAGTTCTTC.

The CDR3 region has the DNA TGTGCCACCAGCGGCGGGGGCTCCGGCGGCTACACCTTC. Translated, it gives CATSGGGSGGYTF. The chain carries TRBV15 and TRBJ1-2; maybe TRBD1 (6 bases). The CDR3 runs 13 residues. Germline values: CDR1 LNHNV, CDR2 YYDKDF (reference sequence). Trimming left V 5 bases short and J 8 bases short, with 15 bases between.

The chain is built from TRBV29-1 and TRBJ2-6, with 9 bases that match TRBD1. The CDR3 loop spans 14 amino acids. The germline gives CDR1 SQVTM, CDR2 ANQGSEA. Losses at the gene ends were 6 bases for V and 7 bases for J; bases not matched to a gene: 7. The CDR3 DNA follows: TGCAGCGTGCCCTACAGGGGGCACGCCAACGTCCTGACTTTC. Translated, it gives CSVPYRGHANVLTF.

This chain connects TRBV2 to TRBJ1-5; 7 nucleotides line up with TRBD1. V shed 7 bases and J 6 bases; nucleotides not matched to a gene: 6. The CDR3 has 13 amino acids. Germline lookup yields CDR1 SNHLY and CDR2 FYNNEI. The CDR3 protein is CASIRAGGQPQHF. The CDR3 DNA follows: TGTGCCAGCATTAGGGCAGGGGGTCAGCCCCAGCATTTT.

The rearrangement uses TRBV18 and TRBJ2-1; the D gene is possibly TRBD2 (6 bases). This CDR3 is built from 16 residues. The V end lost 3 bases, the J end lost 4 bases, and 16 bases lay between the germline ends. Germline V CDR1 and CDR2: KGHSH, LQKENI. Here the CDR3 reads CASSPSGYSRYNEQFF. The CDR3 nucleotides read TGTGCCAGCTCACCGAGCGGGTATTCGCGGTACAATGAGCAGTTCTTC.